What follows are 26 T cell receptor beta chains derived from one specimen sequenced in a study of shared clonotypes between healthy human individuals. Libraries were prepared by immunoSEQ multiplex PCR; TCRdb keeps only in-frame clonotypes and omits some of them. The table lists about 120,000 clones, under 70% of them singletons. Sequenced material: memory CD8+ T cells sorted from blood. The subset: CD45RO+ cells pooled with CCR7-negative TemRA cells. The receptor set was obtained from a woman in her 30s in good health.

This sequence joins TRBV5-6 and TRBJ1-5; D remains ambiguous. The CDR3 contains 13 residues. The V end was cut by 4 bases, the J end by 3 bases, with 8 bases between. Germline CDR1 SGHDT, CDR2 YYEEEE. CDR3 bases: TGTGCCAGCAGCGGACGGAACAATCAGCCCCAGCATTTT. As protein: CASSGRNNQPQHF. Combining the CDR3 with reference TRBV5-6 and TRBJ1-5 gives the whole variable domain DAGVTQSPTHLIKTRGQQVTLRCSPKSGHDTVSWYQQALGQGPQFIFQYYEEEERQRGNFPDRFSGHQFPNYSSELNVNALLLGDSALYLCASSGRNNQPQHFGDGTRLSIL.

This clone showed up many times. V is TRBV7-9 and J is TRBJ1-1, with a tentative D call TRBD1 (5 bases). CDR3 size: 16 residues. Trimming took off 4 bases at V and 5 bases at J, with 20 bases between the two ends. Germline V CDR1 and CDR2: SEHNR, FQNEAQ (reference sequence). For the CDR3, the DNA is TGTGCCAGCAGCTACTCCCGTTCAAGAGGGGAGACTGAAGCTTTCTTT. Protein sequence: CASSYSRSRGETEAFF.

The chain employs TRBV6-6 and TRBJ1-1; D is unclear. Germline CDR1 MNHNY, CDR2 SVGAGI (reference sequence). This CDR3 contains 13 residues. V was shortened by 2 bases and J by 2 bases, with 6 bases between the two germline ends. CDR3 sequence reads: CASSYTHNTEAFF. CDR3 nucleotide sequence: TGTGCCAGCAGTTACACCCATAACACTGAAGCTTTCTTT.

This clone was seen more than once but under ten times. The rearrangement links TRBV12-5 to TRBJ2-1; D unresolved. Germline V CDR1 and CDR2: LGHNT, FRNRAP. V gave up 3 bases and J gave up 10 bases, with 13 bases separating them. This CDR3 region has 13 residues. For the CDR3, the DNA is TGTGCTAGTGGTTTTTGGTCAGGCAGGGAGCAGTTCTTC. Translating gives CASGFWSGREQFF.

V gene TRBV25-1 combines with J gene TRBJ2-5; D is perhaps TRBD1 or TRBD2 (5 bases each). The last part of the DNA fits TRBJ2-7 better; the J call may be wrong. The germline V gene encodes CDR1 MGHDK and CDR2 SYGVNS. This CDR3 is 15 amino acids long. CDR3 region: CASSDRDGRSYEQYF. In nucleotides, the CDR3 is TGTGCCAGCAGTGACCGGGACGGCCGCTCCTACGAGCAGTACTTC.

V is TRBV28 and J is TRBJ2-3, with D possibly being TRBD1 (5 bases). The CDR3 extends over 13 amino acids. CDR1 and CDR2 (germline): MDHEN, SYDVKM. V lost 5 bases and J 11 bases, leaving 17 bases between the germline ends. CDR3 loop: CASSIPRERRQYF. The CDR3 coding sequence is TGTGCCAGCAGTATCCCCAGGGAAAGGAGGCAGTATTTT.

This rearrangement joins TRBV5-5 to TRBJ2-3; tentative D call: TRBD2 (6 bases). The V gene lost 4 bases and the J gene lost 2 bases, with 17 bases spanning the gap. The germline gives CDR1 SGHKS, CDR2 YYEKEE (reference sequence). CDR3 length: 16 amino acids. Here the CDR3 reads CASSTLAGFYTDTQYF. The DNA for the CDR3 is TGTGCCAGCAGCACACTAGCCGGATTCTACACAGATACGCAGTATTTT.

This chain uses TRBV6-1 with TRBJ1-1; no clear D gene. The CDR3 is 13 amino acids. Trimming stripped 2 bases from V and 7 bases from J, with 11 bases between. Germline V lookup: CDR1 MNHNS, CDR2 SASEGT. The DNA for the CDR3 is TGTGCCAGCAGTGAACTTAGGGTTGATGAAGCTTTCTTT. This gives the protein CASSELRVDEAFF.

The chain uses TRBV4-2 and TRBJ2-7, with D perhaps TRBD2 (6 bases). CDR3 size: 16 residues. The germline V and J ends were trimmed by 0 bases and 6 bases, with 18 bases remaining between them. Germline V lookup: CDR1 LGHNA, CDR2 YNFKEQ. As DNA, the CDR3 is TGTGCCAGCAGCCAAGATGGACCAGGACGGGGAGGCGAGCAGTACTTC. It encodes CASSQDGPGRGGEQYF.

The V gene is TRBV10-2, the J gene TRBJ2-7; 9 positions match TRBD2. The CDR3 consists of 14 residues. From germline, CDR1 is WSHSY and CDR2 SAAADI. J lost 3 bases, V lost 8 bases, and 8 bases had no gene match. The CDR3 reads CASGKTSGRYEQYF. The DNA of the CDR3 is TGCGCCAGCGGGAAGACTAGCGGACGCTACGAGCAGTACTTC.

This chain links TRBV19 with TRBJ2-1; TRBD2 matches at 10 bases. This CDR3 has 14 amino acids. Germline CDR1 and CDR2: LNHDA and SQIVND (reference sequence). Unmatched junction bases numbered 6, after V lost 3 bases and J lost 10 bases. The CDR3 here is CASSILLAGPEQFF. The CDR3, as DNA: TGTGCCAGTAGTATTTTACTAGCGGGGCCGGAGCAGTTCTTC.

The rearrangement uses TRBV7-9 and TRBJ2-7; 7 bases map to TRBD1. There are 15 residues in the CDR3. V lost 2 bases and J lost 2; bases outside the gene matches: 6. Germline CDR1 SEHNR, CDR2 FQNEAQ (reference sequence). DNA of the CDR3: TGTGCCAGCAGCTTATATGGACAGGACACCTACGAGCAGTACTTC. Translated: CASSLYGQDTYEQYF.

The rearrangement links TRBV25-1 to TRBJ2-5, with TRBD2 matching 7 bases. The J call is doubtful: the DNA matches TRBJ2-7 better. Germline V gene lookup returns CDR1 MGHDK and CDR2 SYGVNS. This CDR3 is 14 amino acids long. In DNA, the CDR3 is TGTGCCAGCAGTGTTGCGGGAGACTCCTACGAGCAGTACTTC. As protein: CASSVAGDSYEQYF.

The chain couples TRBV5-1 to TRBJ2-2; TRBD1 matches 7 bases. Germline V gives CDR1 SGHRS, CDR2 YFSETQ. V lost 3 bases, J lost 11 bases, and 10 bases stayed unmatched. The CDR3 runs to 14 residues. The CDR3 nucleotides read TGCGCCAGCAGCTCCGACAGGGCCCGGGGAGAGCTGTTTTTT. This encodes CASSSDRARGELFF.

Comments on this clone: The junction departs from the called germline gene at one end, perhaps through a read error. The gene calls are TRBV7-6 and TRBJ2-5; the match to TRBD2 covers 12 bases. The CDR3 extends over 15 amino acids. Germline V lookup: CDR1 SGHVS, CDR2 FNYEAQ. In DNA, the CDR3 is TGTGCCAGCAGCCTAGCGGGAGGGTACCAAGAGACCCAGTACTTC. It encodes CASSLAGGYQETQYF.

V gene TRBV25-1 combines with J gene TRBJ2-1, with 12 bases identical to TRBD2. There are 16 residues in the CDR3. Germline loops: CDR1 MGHDK, CDR2 SYGVNS. Trimming cost V 3 bases and J 6 bases; bases outside gene matches: 6. This CDR3 reads CASSEVLAGGSNEQFF. The CDR3, as DNA: TGTGCCAGCAGTGAGGTACTAGCGGGAGGTAGCAATGAGCAGTTCTTC.

This clone was detected ten times or more. The CDR3 protein is CASSGDGYEQYF. CDR3 DNA sequence: TGTGCCAGCAGCGGGGACGGCTACGAGCAGTACTTC. This chain links TRBV7-3 with TRBJ2-7; perhaps D is TRBD1 or TRBD2 (5 bases each). This CDR3 spans 12 amino acids. V was shortened by 5 bases and J by 3 bases, with 8 bases between the two germline ends. CDR1 is SGHTA and CDR2 is FQGTGA in the germline V gene.

This clone was found many times. The chain links TRBV6-1 to TRBJ2-5; no firm D call. Germline CDR1 MNHNS, CDR2 SASEGT. The CDR3 contains 14 residues. Trimming removed 1 base at V and 1 base at J, with 7 bases between. The CDR3 is CASSEGNAQETQYF. CDR3 DNA sequence: TGTGCCAGCAGTGAAGGAAACGCCCAAGAGACCCAGTACTTC.

This chain uses TRBV5-5 with TRBJ2-7; D unresolved. The germline gives CDR1 SGHKS, CDR2 YYEKEE (reference sequence). Trimming stripped 0 bases from V and 6 bases from J, with 10 bases between. The CDR3 has 13 residues. Here the CDR3 DNA reads TGTGCCAGCAGCTTGGGTCTAGTCGGCGAGCAGTACTTC. It codes for CASSLGLVGEQYF.

The rearrangement uses TRBV5-4 and TRBJ2-7; D perhaps matches TRBD1 (5 bases). The CDR3 length is 14 residues. Between the trimmed V and J ends, which lost 0 bases and 5 bases, there was a span of 12 bases. CDR1 is SGHNT, CDR2 YYREEE, per germline (reference sequence). The CDR3 reads CASSLEVRGNEQYF. In DNA, the CDR3 is TGTGCCAGCAGCTTGGAGGTTAGGGGCAACGAGCAGTACTTC.

V is TRBV2 and J is TRBJ2-7; 11 nucleotides line up with TRBD2. The CDR3 is 15 residues long. V shed 7 bases, J shed 0 bases, and the junction held 5 bases outside the gene matches. Per germline, CDR1 SNHLY and CDR2 FYNNEI. CDR3 coding DNA: TGTGCCAGCAAAAAAGGGACTAGCGGCTCCTACGAGCAGTACTTC. It translates to CASKKGTSGSYEQYF.

This chain links TRBV27 with TRBJ2-1, with D uncertain. CDR1 is MNHEY, CDR2 SMNVEV, per germline (reference sequence). V lost 6 bases and J 5 bases, leaving 23 bases between the germline ends. The CDR3 sequence is 17 residues long. CDR3 protein: CASSRRPDGILDNEQFF. CDR3 DNA sequence: TGTGCCAGCAGCCGTAGGCCCGACGGTATACTTGACAATGAGCAGTTCTTC.

This rearrangement joins TRBV10-3 to TRBJ2-7; D is undetermined. Germline V gives CDR1 ENHRY, CDR2 SYGVKD. The CDR3 runs 17 residues. V was pared by 3 bases and J by 3 bases, with 21 bases between. CDR3 DNA: TGTGCCATCAGTGATGTTGGGCTACGCCCACAAATCTACGAGCAGTACTTC. It codes for CAISDVGLRPQIYEQYF.

This clone was recorded at least ten times. The chain links TRBV7-9 to TRBJ1-4, with D unresolved. Germline CDR1 and CDR2: SEHNR and FQNEAQ (reference sequence). Trimming left V 4 bases short and J 0 bases short, with 9 bases between. This CDR3 region has 15 residues. In nucleotides, the CDR3 is TGTGCCAGCAGCTCTGATTACACAACTAATGAAAAACTGTTTTTT. Residues: CASSSDYTTNEKLFF.

The CDR3 sequence: CASSLGTEPAYEQYF. CDR3 bases: TGCGCCAGCAGCCTTGGGACAGAACCAGCTTACGAGCAGTACTTC. This sequence joins TRBV4-1 and TRBJ2-7; TRBD1 aligns across 7 bases. This CDR3 region has 15 residues. Germline V lookup: CDR1 MGHRA, CDR2 YSYEKL. V was clipped by 4 bases and J by 4 bases; unmatched bases: 10.

The V call is TRBV28, the J call TRBJ1-2; D is uncertain. CDR1 is MDHEN and CDR2 is SYDVKM in the germline V gene. The V and J ends lost 3 bases and 1 base respectively, with 6 bases between them. This CDR3 has 13 residues. CDR3 loop: CASSFSSNYGYTF. CDR3 coding DNA: TGTGCCAGCAGTTTCAGCAGTAACTATGGCTACACCTTC.